The T cell receptor (beta chain) under discussion was sequenced for a study of T cell repertoires in cytomegalovirus infection. Looking at the study overall: The study used recently identified HLA-C-restricted and well-studied HLA-B-restricted CMV epitopes. Indicated by public TCR beta signatures were CMV infection and matching HLA type. Study-wide findings and caveats: Carriers of CMV and the relevant HLA type were discriminated by public TCR beta frequency.

Germline CDR1 and CDR2: MNHNS and SASEGT. The CDR3 runs 14 residues. V was shortened by 3 bases and J by 8 bases, with 14 bases between the two germline ends. Notes on this clonotype: What it binds is not known.

Using its own MiXCR run on the reads, TCRdb lists one record per CDR3 protein. The data hold hundreds of thousands of distinct CDR3 sequences, with roughly 36% observed a single time. This TCR was sampled from a human donor in good health (CMV status not recorded). Some clones in this sample may be carry-over from other donors' samples. This chain joins TRBV6-1 and TRBJ2-1, with D unclear. The sequencing used cultured PBMCs, collected from culture after CMV antigen stimulation. This CDR3 reads CASSDLIGMDEQFF. The CDR3 bases are TGTGCCAGCAGTGATTTAATCGGTATGGATGAGCAGTTCTTC.